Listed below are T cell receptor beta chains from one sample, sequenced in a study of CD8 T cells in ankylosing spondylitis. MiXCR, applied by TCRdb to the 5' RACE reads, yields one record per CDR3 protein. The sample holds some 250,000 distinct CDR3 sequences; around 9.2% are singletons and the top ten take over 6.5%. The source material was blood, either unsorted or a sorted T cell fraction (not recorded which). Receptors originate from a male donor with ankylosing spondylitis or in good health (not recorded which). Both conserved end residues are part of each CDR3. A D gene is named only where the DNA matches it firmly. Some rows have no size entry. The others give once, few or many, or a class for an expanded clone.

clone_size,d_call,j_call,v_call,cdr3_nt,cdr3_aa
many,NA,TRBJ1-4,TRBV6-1,TGTGCCACCCTGGACATGGGTAATGAAAAACTGTTTTTT,CATLDMGNEKLFF
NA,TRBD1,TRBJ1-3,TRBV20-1,TGCAGTGCTAGCGACAGGGCACGATTATCGGAAGGAAACACCATATATTTT,CSASDRARLSEGNTIYF
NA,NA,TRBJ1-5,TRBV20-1,TGCAGTGCTAGAGCGGGGATCGGCAATCAGCCCCAGCATTTT,CSARAGIGNQPQHF
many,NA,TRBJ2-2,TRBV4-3,TGCGCCAGCAGCCAATTTTTAGGGTCTGTCGGGGAGCTGTTTTTT,CASSQFLGSVGELFF
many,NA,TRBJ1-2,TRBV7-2,TGTGCCAGCAGCCCTACAACGATGCTTTATGGCTACACCTTC,CASSPTTMLYGYTF
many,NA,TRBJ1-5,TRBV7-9,TGTGCCAGCAGCTCCACTGGGGGGAACGGCAATCAGCCCCAGCATTTT,CASSSTGGNGNQPQHF
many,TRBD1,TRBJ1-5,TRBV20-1,TGCAGTGCTTTTAGACAGGGGGCTGCTCAGCCCCAGCATTTT,CSAFRQGAAQPQHF
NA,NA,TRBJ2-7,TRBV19,TGTGCCAGTAGTATAGAGTACGGCTTACACTACGAGCAGTACTTC,CASSIEYGLHYEQYF
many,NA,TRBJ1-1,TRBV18,TGTGCCAGCTCCCCGGTTAGAGAGGCCACTGAAGCTTTCTTT,CASSPVREATEAFF
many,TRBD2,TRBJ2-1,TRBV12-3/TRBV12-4,TGTGCCAGCAGTTCCCCCCCGCGGGGGACCTACAATGAGCAGTTCTTC,CASSSPPRGTYNEQFF
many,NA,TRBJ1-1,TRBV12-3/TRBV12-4,TGTGCCAGCAGTTTTCCGCCGAACACTGAAGCTTTCTTT,CASSFPPNTEAFF
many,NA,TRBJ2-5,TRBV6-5,TGTGCCAGCAGTTACTCAACAGGGTCGGGGGAGACCCAGTACTTC,CASSYSTGSGETQYF
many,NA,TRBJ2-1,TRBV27,TGTGCCAGCAGCTGGAACAATGAGCAGTTCTTC,CASSWNNEQFF
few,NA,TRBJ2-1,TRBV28,TGTGCCAGCAGTTTAGAGGGAACGTACAATGAGCAGTTCTTC,CASSLEGTYNEQFF
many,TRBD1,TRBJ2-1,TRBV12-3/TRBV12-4,TGTGCCAGCAGGGGCGACAGGGGGTCCTACAATGAGCAGTTCTTC,CASRGDRGSYNEQFF
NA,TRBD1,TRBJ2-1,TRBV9,TGTGCCAGCAGCCCCATAACCGGGACAGGGGGCGTAAGGCAGTTCTTC,CASSPITGTGGVRQFF
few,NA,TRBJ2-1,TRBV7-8,TGTGCCAGCAGCTTATTTCCCCGGGGAGGTGAGCAGTTCTTC,CASSLFPRGGEQFF
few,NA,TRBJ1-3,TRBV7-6,TGTGCCAGCAGCCTCAGCGGCAGGGGCTCTGGAAACACCATATATTTT,CASSLSGRGSGNTIYF
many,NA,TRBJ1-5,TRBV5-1,TGCGCCAGCAGCTTGGAGGAAAATCAGCCCCAGCATTTT,CASSLEENQPQHF
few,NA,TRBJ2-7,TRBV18,TGTGCCAGCTCACCCGGGCAAACAGAACCCTACGAGCAGTACTTC,CASSPGQTEPYEQYF
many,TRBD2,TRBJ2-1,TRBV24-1,TGTGCCACCAGTGATAGCGGGGGTAGGTACAATGAGCAGTTCTTC,CATSDSGGRYNEQFF
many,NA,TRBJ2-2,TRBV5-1,TGCGCCAGCAGCTTCCGCACTGTCGGCTCCGGGGAGCTGTTTTTT,CASSFRTVGSGELFF
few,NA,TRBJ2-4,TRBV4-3,TGCGCCAGCAGCCAAGACGGTTTAGGGGACCAAAACATTCAGTACTTC,CASSQDGLGDQNIQYF
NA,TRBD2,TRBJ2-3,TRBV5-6,TGTGCCAGCAGCCTCGGACTAGCGGGGGGGCGGACAGATACGCAGTATTTT,CASSLGLAGGRTDTQYF
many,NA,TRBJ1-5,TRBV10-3,TGTGCCATCAGGGGCGGGAGCAATCAGCCCCAGCATTTT,CAIRGGSNQPQHF
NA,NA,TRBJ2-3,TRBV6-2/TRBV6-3,TGTGCCAGCAGTTATCGGACGGACATGGGGAGCACAGATACGCAGTATTTT,CASSYRTDMGSTDTQYF
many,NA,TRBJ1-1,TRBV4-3,TGCGCCAGCAGCCCCTACCGAGGACAGACGAACACTGAAGCTTTCTTT,CASSPYRGQTNTEAFF
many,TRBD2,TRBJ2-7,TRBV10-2,TGCGCCAGCAGGGAACTAGCGGGAGGTGAGCAGTACTTC,CASRELAGGEQYF
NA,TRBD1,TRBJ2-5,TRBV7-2,TGTGCCAGCAGCTGGATGGGACAGCAACAAGAGACCCAGTACTTC,CASSWMGQQQETQYF
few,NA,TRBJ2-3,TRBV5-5,TGTGCCAGCAGCATCAGGGGCACAGATACGCAGTATTTT,CASSIRGTDTQYF
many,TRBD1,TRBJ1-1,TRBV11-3,TGTGCCAGCAGCTCCGACCGGGGGGACAGAGCGTTTGAAGCTTTCTTT,CASSSDRGDRAFEAFF
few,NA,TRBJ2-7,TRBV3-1,TGTGCCAGCAGCCAACGCGGAGGAAGAGACGAGCAGTACTTC,CASSQRGGRDEQYF
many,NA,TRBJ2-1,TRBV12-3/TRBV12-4,TGTGCCAGCAGTTTAGCGGCAACCTATACGTTCTTC,CASSLAATYTFF
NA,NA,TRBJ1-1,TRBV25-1,TGTGCCAGCAGTGAAAAGCTGGCGAACACTGAAGCTTTCTTT,CASSEKLANTEAFF
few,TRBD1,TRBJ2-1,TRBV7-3,TGTGCCAGCAGCAACGGACAGGGGGTCTACAATGAGCAGTTCTTC,CASSNGQGVYNEQFF
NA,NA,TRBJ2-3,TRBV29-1,TGCAGTGTATCACGGGGGCCTAGCACAGATACGCAGTATTTT,CSVSRGPSTDTQYF
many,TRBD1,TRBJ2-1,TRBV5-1,TGCGCCAGCAGCTCGACGGACAGGGTCCACAATGAGCAGTTCTTC,CASSSTDRVHNEQFF
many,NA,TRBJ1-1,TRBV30,TGTGCCTGGAGTCCGGGGAACACTGAAGCTTTCTTT,CAWSPGNTEAFF
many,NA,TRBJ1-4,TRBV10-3,TGTGCCATCAGTGAACAGATCGGTGAAAAACTGTTTTTT,CAISEQIGEKLFF
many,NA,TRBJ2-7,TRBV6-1,TGTGCCAGCGGGTCCTACGAGCAGTACTTC,CASGSYEQYF
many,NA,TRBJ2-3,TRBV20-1,TGCAGTGCCAAACGAGCGGGCACGGATACGCAGTATTTT,CSAKRAGTDTQYF
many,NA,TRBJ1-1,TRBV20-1,TGCAGTGCTAGAGATGGGGGGCGAAGAGCTTTCTTT,CSARDGGRRAFF
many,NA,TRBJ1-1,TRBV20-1,TGCAGTGCTAGAGAGATGAACACTGAAGCTTTCTTT,CSAREMNTEAFF
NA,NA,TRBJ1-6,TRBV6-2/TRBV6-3,TGTGCCAGCAGTTACGGACGGATGTCGGGTACTTCATACTCCTATAATTCACCCCTCCACTTT,CASSYGRMSGTSYSYNSPLHF
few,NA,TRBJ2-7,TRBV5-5,TGTGCCAGCAGAAAAGGGACTGAGAACTACGAGCAGTACTTC,CASRKGTENYEQYF
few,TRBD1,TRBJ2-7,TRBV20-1,TGCAGTGCTAGGGGGGACAGGGGGCTTAGGGAGTGGTACGAGCAGTACTTC,CSARGDRGLREWYEQYF
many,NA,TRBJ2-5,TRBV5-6,TGTGCCAGCAGCTTGGGGACAAGGTCAGGAGAGACCCAGTACTTC,CASSLGTRSGETQYF
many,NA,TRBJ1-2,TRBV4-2,TGTGCCAGCAGCCAAGATTGGGCGGGGGAAGGTAACTATGGCTACACCTTC,CASSQDWAGEGNYGYTF
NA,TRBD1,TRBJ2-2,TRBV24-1,TGTGCCACCAGTGATTTAAGGACAGGGTCAGACACCGGGGAGCTGTTTTTT,CATSDLRTGSDTGELFF
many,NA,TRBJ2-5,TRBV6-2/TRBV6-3,TGTGCCAGCAGTTACTCGGGAAGGGGAGAGACCCAGTACTTC,CASSYSGRGETQYF
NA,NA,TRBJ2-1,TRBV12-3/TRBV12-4,TGTGCCAGCACCCCGACTGGAGGTGCTGAGCAGTTCTTC,CASTPTGGAEQFF
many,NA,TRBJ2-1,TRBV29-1,TGCAGCGTTGATAGGACAGACTCCTACAATGAGCAGTTCTTC,CSVDRTDSYNEQFF
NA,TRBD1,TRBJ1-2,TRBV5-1,TGCGCCAGCAGCTTGCAGGGGGTTGGCTACACCTTC,CASSLQGVGYTF
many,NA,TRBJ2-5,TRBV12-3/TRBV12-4,TGTGCCAGCAGTCGGGACCGCCAAGAGACCCAGTACTTC,CASSRDRQETQYF
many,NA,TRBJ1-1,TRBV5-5,TGTGCCAGCAGTGTGGGCCCGGCGGGGAACACTGAAGCTTTCTTT,CASSVGPAGNTEAFF
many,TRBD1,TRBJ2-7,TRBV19,TGTGCCAGTAGTGCCGACAGGGGCGAGCAGTACTTC,CASSADRGEQYF
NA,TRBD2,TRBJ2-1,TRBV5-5,TGTGCCAGCAGTTCTCGGACTAGCGGGAGAGGGATTTATAATGAGCAGTTCTTC,CASSSRTSGRGIYNEQFF
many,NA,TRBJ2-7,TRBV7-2,TGTGCCAGCATCCCTCCTTCCTCCTACGAGCAGTACTTC,CASIPPSSYEQYF
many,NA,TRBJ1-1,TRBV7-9,TGTGCCAGCAGCCGGGATCGTGAAGCTTTCTTT,CASSRDREAFF